These T cell receptor beta chains were read from a single sample in a study of long-term antiretroviral therapy in people with HIV. Method: immunoSEQ multiplex PCR; TCRdb's copy keeps in-frame clones and lacks some. The repertoire includes some 18,000 clones, approximately 80% of them detected once, and under 5.5% sits in the top ten. Sequencing used unsorted PBMCs, obtained 0.1 years before starting antiretroviral therapy. These receptors were collected from a man aged 18-30 years with HIV. Each CDR3 is given with its conserved first and last residue. The D gene is left open where the match is weak. The size field is filled for only some rows; it gives once, few, many or a size class.

clone size	D gene	V gene	J gene	CDR3 protein	CDR3 DNA
-	-	TRBV6-1	TRBJ1-2	CASSDRRLYGYTF	TGTGCCAGCAGTGACCGACGCTTATATGGCTACACCTTC
-	-	TRBV28	TRBJ1-6	CASRVGAGWEYNSPLHF	TGTGCCAGTAGAGTGGGGGCCGGTTGGGAGTATAATTCACCCCTCCACTTT
-	TRBD2	TRBV28	TRBJ2-7	CASSRGAGDPYEQYF	TGTGCCAGCAGCCGAGGGGCGGGGGATCCCTACGAGCAGTACTTC
few	-	TRBV27	TRBJ1-1	CASSLRWQGRGTEAFF	TGTGCCAGCAGTTTAAGGTGGCAGGGGCGGGGTACTGAAGCTTTCTTT
-	-	TRBV6-5	TRBJ2-7	CASSYLREQYF	TGTGCCAGCAGTTATTTACGGGAGCAGTACTTC
once	-	TRBV6-1	TRBJ2-7	CASRDLLASSYEQYF	TGTGCCAGCAGAGACCTACTGGCTAGCTCCTACGAGCAGTACTTC
medium-sized	-	TRBV7-9	TRBJ2-1	CQDNEQFF	TGTCAAGACAATGAGCAGTTCTTC
-	-	TRBV5-5	TRBJ1-2	CASSLAASYYGYTF	TGTGCCAGCAGCTTGGCCGCGTCTTACTATGGCTACACCTTC
-	TRBD1	TRBV28	TRBJ1-6	CASSLSTGAGSPLHF	TGTGCCAGCAGTTTATCGACAGGGGCAGGGTCACCCCTCCACTTT
-	-	TRBV7-9	TRBJ2-1	CASSLRTWNEQFF	TGTGCCAGCAGCTTAAGGACTTGGAATGAGCAGTTCTTC
-	-	TRBV19	TRBJ2-6	CASTVTSGANVLTF	TGTGCCAGTACCGTCACCTCTGGGGCCAACGTCCTGACTTTC
-	-	TRBV7-3	TRBJ1-5	CASSLGRSQPQHF	TGTGCCAGCAGCTTAGGAAGATCTCAGCCCCAGCATTTT
-	TRBD2	TRBV7-6	TRBJ2-3	CASSPRLANTQYF	TGTGCCAGCAGCCCCCGACTAGCAAATACGCAGTATTTT
-	TRBD2	TRBV5-4	TRBJ2-7	CASSLTGGQEQYF	TGTGCCAGCAGCTTGACGGGGGGGCAAGAGCAGTACTTC
-	-	TRBV7-9	TRBJ1-6	CASSDWQGNNSPLHF	TGTGCCAGCAGCGACTGGCAGGGGAATAATTCACCCCTCCACTTT
-	TRBD1	TRBV4-1	TRBJ2-7	CASSPPGTGYEQYF	TGCGCCAGCAGCCCCCCCGGGACAGGCTACGAGCAGTACTTC
-	TRBD1	TRBV4-1	TRBJ1-1	CASSHVGQGNTEAFF	TGCGCCAGCAGCCACGTGGGACAGGGGAACACTGAAGCTTTCTTT
-	-	TRBV6-5	TRBJ1-4	CASSYGTLDEKLFF	TGTGCCAGCAGTTACGGGACACTAGATGAAAAACTGTTTTTT
-	-	TRBV29-1	TRBJ2-1	CSVWTADNEQFF	TGCAGCGTTTGGACAGCCGACAATGAGCAGTTCTTC
-	-	TRBV4-3	TRBJ1-1	CASSQDRSRTEAFF	TGCGCCAGCAGCCAAGACAGGTCTCGCACTGAAGCTTTCTTT
-	-	TRBV7-6	TRBJ2-7	CASSLGSAVTYEQYF	TGTGCCAGCAGCTTAGGCTCGGCTGTTACCTACGAGCAGTACTTC
-	-	TRBV7-8	TRBJ2-3	CASSLAGGLYTDTQYF	TGTGCCAGCAGCTTAGCAGGGGGGCTCTACACAGATACGCAGTATTTT
-	TRBD1	TRBV5-8	TRBJ2-2	CASSPFRQGVLNTGELFF	TGTGCCAGCAGCCCCTTCCGACAGGGGGTACTGAACACCGGGGAGCTGTTTTTT
-	-	TRBV15	TRBJ1-1	CATSRVLSQAFF	TGTGCCACCAGCAGAGTGCTATCGCAGGCTTTCTTT
-	TRBD1	TRBV5-1	TRBJ1-4	CASSLGQGKNEKLFF	TGCGCCAGCAGCTTGGGACAGGGAAAAAATGAAAAACTGTTTTTT
few	-	TRBV4-2	TRBJ2-7	CASSHRGDEQYF	TGTGCCAGCAGCCATAGAGGGGACGAGCAGTACTTC
few	-	TRBV4-3	TRBJ2-6	CASSQGPNSGANVLTF	TGCGCCAGCAGCCAAGGTCCGAACTCTGGGGCCAACGTCCTGACTTTC
-	TRBD1	TRBV7-2	TRBJ2-7	CASSSDREVRYF	TGTGCCAGCAGCTCGGACAGGGAAGTACGATACTTC
once	TRBD1	TRBV19	TRBJ1-2	CASSPTSGTGVNGYTF	TGTGCCAGTAGTCCAACCTCGGGGACAGGGGTAAATGGCTACACCTTC
-	TRBD1	TRBV5-1	TRBJ1-1	CASSFGTGEAFF	TGCGCCAGCAGCTTCGGGACAGGAGAAGCTTTCTTT
once	TRBD1	TRBV19	TRBJ1-4	CASSSRDSNNEKLFF	TGTGCCAGTAGCAGCCGGGACAGCAATAATGAAAAACTGTTTTTT
-	-	TRBV4-3	TRBJ1-4	CASSQEATGNEKLFF	TGCGCCAGCAGCCAAGAAGCGACAGGAAATGAAAAACTGTTTTTT
-	-	TRBV11-2	TRBJ1-2	CASSQLGYTF	TGTGCCAGCAGCCAACTTGGCTACACCTTC
-	-	TRBV18	TRBJ1-5	CASSPSNGNQPQHF	TGTGCCAGCTCACCCTCCAACGGCAATCAGCCCCAGCATTTT
-	TRBD2	TRBV19	TRBJ2-2	CATEGLAGTTNTGELFF	TGTGCCACCGAGGGACTAGCGGGCACCACGAACACCGGGGAGCTGTTTTTT
-	TRBD1	TRBV7-9	TRBJ1-1	CASRSGTGVVTEAFF	TGTGCCAGCAGATCCGGGACAGGGGTGGTCACTGAAGCTTTCTTT
-	TRBD1	TRBV19	TRBJ2-2	CASSIVARGLTGELFF	TGTGCCAGTAGTATAGTCGCCAGGGGGCTAACCGGGGAGCTGTTTTTT
-	TRBD1	TRBV5-1	TRBJ2-3	CASSSPPGDRATDTQYF	TGCGCCAGCAGCTCCCCTCCTGGAGACAGGGCCACAGATACGCAGTATTTT
few	TRBD1	TRBV7-9	TRBJ2-7	CASSFPRTGGEYEQYF	TGTGCCAGCAGCTTCCCTCGGACAGGGGGCGAGTACGAGCAGTACTTC
-	TRBD2	TRBV30	TRBJ2-7	CAWRSGTSGGASEQYF	TGTGCCTGGAGGTCCGGGACTAGCGGGGGGGCCTCCGAGCAGTACTTC
-	-	TRBV27	TRBJ1-2	CASRSSTANYGYTF	TGTGCCAGTCGGTCGTCAACGGCTAACTATGGCTACACCTTC
-	-	TRBV7-9	TRBJ1-4	CASSYDRNEKLFF	TGTGCCAGCAGCTACGACCGTAATGAAAAACTGTTTTTT
-	-	TRBV27	TRBJ1-5	CASSLRRELGQPQHF	TGTGCCAGCAGTTTGAGGAGGGAATTGGGTCAGCCCCAGCATTTT
once	-	TRBV14	TRBJ1-5	CASSPSANQPQHF	TGTGCCAGCAGCCCCTCGGCCAATCAGCCCCAGCATTTT
-	TRBD1	TRBV9	TRBJ1-2	CASSLQGEGGYTF	TGTGCCAGCAGTCTACAGGGGGAGGGTGGCTACACCTTC
-	TRBD1	TRBV6-5	TRBJ2-7	CASRRDRAGEQYF	TGTGCCAGCAGACGGGACAGGGCGGGGGAGCAGTACTTC
-	-	TRBV9	TRBJ2-5	CASSPWEVGETQYF	TGTGCCAGCAGCCCCTGGGAAGTGGGGGAGACCCAGTACTTC
-	TRBD2	TRBV4-1	TRBJ2-7	CASSQGPFTRTSGTYEQYF	TGCGCCAGCAGCCAAGGTCCCTTCACTCGGACTAGCGGGACCTACGAGCAGTACTTC
once	TRBD1	TRBV6-6	TRBJ2-7	CASSSPGTGNHEQYF	TGTGCCAGCAGTTCCCCCGGGACAGGGAATCACGAGCAGTACTTC
once	-	TRBV5-4	TRBJ1-4	CASSLGDRGEQLFF	TGTGCCAGCAGCTTGGGGGACCGAGGGGAGCAACTGTTTTTT
once	-	TRBV18	TRBJ2-5	CASSPAKETQYF	TGTGCCAGCTCACCAGCGAAAGAGACCCAGTACTTC
medium-sized	-	TRBV28	TRBJ1-2	CASSRGLPGYTF	TGTGCCAGCAGTCGGGGCCTGCCTGGCTACACCTTC
-	-	TRBV9	TRBJ2-5	CASSVAPQGQETQYF	TGTGCCAGCAGCGTAGCGCCTCAGGGTCAAGAGACCCAGTACTTC
-	-	TRBV5-4	TRBJ1-3	CASSLGNAGNTIYF	TGTGCCAGCAGCTTGGGCAATGCTGGAAACACCATATATTTT
-	-	TRBV2	TRBJ1-1	CASKNPNPTTEAFF	TGTGCCAGCAAAAACCCCAATCCCACCACTGAAGCTTTCTTT
-	TRBD2	TRBV5-1	TRBJ2-1	CASSLRGGVLDEQFF	TGCGCCAGCAGCTTGCGGGGGGGCGTTCTGGATGAGCAGTTCTTC
-	TRBD1	TRBV18	TRBJ2-5	CASSPTTGGLETQYF	TGTGCCAGCTCACCTACTACAGGGGGTCTGGAGACCCAGTACTTC
once	-	TRBV6-5	TRBJ1-3	CASSLSAGTINTIYF	TGTGCCAGCAGTCTCTCCGCCGGGACCATAAACACCATATATTTT
-	-	TRBV11-2	TRBJ2-1	CASSPSIEHEQFF	TGTGCCAGCAGCCCTAGTATCGAGCATGAGCAGTTCTTC